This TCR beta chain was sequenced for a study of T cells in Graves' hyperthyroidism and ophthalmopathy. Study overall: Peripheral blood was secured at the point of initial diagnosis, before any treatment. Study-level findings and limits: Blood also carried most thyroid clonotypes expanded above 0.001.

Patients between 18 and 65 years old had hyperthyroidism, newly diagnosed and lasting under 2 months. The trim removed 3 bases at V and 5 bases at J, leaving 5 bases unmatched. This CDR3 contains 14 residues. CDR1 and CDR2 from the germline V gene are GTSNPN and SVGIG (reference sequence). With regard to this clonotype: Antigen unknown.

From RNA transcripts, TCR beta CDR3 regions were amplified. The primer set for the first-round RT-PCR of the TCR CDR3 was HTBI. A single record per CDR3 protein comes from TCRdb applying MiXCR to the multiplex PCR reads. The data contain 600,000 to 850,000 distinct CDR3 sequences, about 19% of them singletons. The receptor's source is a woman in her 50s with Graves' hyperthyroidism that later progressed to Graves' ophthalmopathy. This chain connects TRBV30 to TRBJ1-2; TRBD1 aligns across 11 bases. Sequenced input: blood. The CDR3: CAWRGQGALYGYTF. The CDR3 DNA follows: TGTGCCTGGAGAGGACAGGGGGCGCTTTATGGCTACACCTTC.